This T cell receptor beta chain appears in the sequencing data of a study of a mutant IDH1 vaccine in newly diagnosed glioma. Study background: Beginning 4-6 weeks after radiotherapy alone, or with temozolomide cycles, vaccination took place.

Time point specified: week 5, during vaccination. Mutant IDH1 20-mer peptide, at 300 ug, made up each vaccine dose, with topical imiquimod. New WHO grade 3 or 4 IDH1-mutant, ATRX-lost astrocytomas were present in all donors. With V trimmed by 7 bases and J by 6 bases, 10 bases remained unmatched. Germline V lookup: CDR1 SEHNR, CDR2 FQNEAQ (reference sequence). CDR3 length: 14 amino acids. With regard to this clone: What it binds is unknown.

Some clones are missing from TCRdb's copy, which holds only in-frame ones; the method was immunoSEQ multiplex PCR. The sample gives more than 40,000 clones, around four fifths of which show up once; around 2% is in the top ten. The input for sequencing was PBMCs, taken from a glioma patient whose treatment included an IDH1 peptide vaccine. The rearrangement uses TRBV7-9 and TRBJ1-2, with 8 bases that match TRBD1. This TCR derives from a woman aged 35 to 49 with glioma. CDR3 sequence (DNA): TGTGCCAGCACCCTTAGCTCAGGGGGCCATGGCTACACCTTC. Protein: CASTLSSGGHGYTF.